These 14 T cell receptor beta chains came from one sample sequenced in a study of cytomegalovirus exposure and HLA in healthy donors. PCR involved 60 Vbeta and 13 Jbeta primers. TCRdb keeps only in-frame clones here, not all; method: immunoSEQ multiplex PCR. The table has about 150,000 clones, roughly 66% seen once. The sequencing sample was made of PBMCs. The source of these receptors is a woman aged 60-75 years in good health and CMV-seronegative.

V usage is TRBV7-2 and J usage is TRBJ2-5; 9 bases map to TRBD1. The CDR3 covers 14 residues. Per germline, CDR1 SGHTA and CDR2 FQGNSA. V shed 6 bases and J 7 bases; nucleotides not matched to a gene: 9. The CDR3 nucleotides read TGTGCCAGCAGTTCCCTAATGGACAGGGGGACCCAGTACTTC. Protein sequence: CASSSLMDRGTQYF.

V and J are TRBV11-2 and TRBJ2-7; a possible D gene is TRBD2 (5 bases). CDR3 length equals 15 residues. CDR1 is SGHAT, CDR2 FQNNGV, per germline. V was clipped by 3 bases and J by 0 bases, with 12 bases between them. The CDR3 nucleotides are TGTGCCAGCAGCTTTCAAAGCGGCTCCTCCTACGAGCAGTACTTC. Translating it yields CASSFQSGSSYEQYF.

The genes are TRBV7-9 and TRBJ1-6; no firm D call. Per the germline V gene, CDR1 is SEHNR and CDR2 is FQNEAQ (reference sequence). CDR3 length: 13 amino acids. Trimming pared 5 bases from V and 6 bases from J, leaving 8 bases between. The CDR3 here is CASSPGSNSPLHF. In DNA, the CDR3 is TGTGCCAGCAGCCCCGGTTCTAATTCACCCCTCCACTTT.

V is TRBV23-1 and J is TRBJ1-2; D not certain. TRBV23-1 is classed as an ORF, of uncertain function. The CDR3 has 17 amino acids. V lost 0 bases and J 5 bases, leaving 19 bases between the germline ends. The CDR3 DNA sequence: TGCGCCAGCAGTCAATCGCGGTGTCGTTCAGATGTTTATGGCTACACCTTC. It specifies CASSQSRCRSDVYGYTF.

The rearrangement joins TRBV9 to TRBJ1-1; D possibly corresponds to TRBD1 (5 bases). The V end lost 5 bases, the J end lost 1 base, and 15 bases lay between the germline ends. Germline assignment: CDR1 SGDLS and CDR2 YYNGEE. The CDR3 is 15 residues long. Here the CDR3 reads CASSPKGTENTEAFF. CDR3 DNA: TGTGCCAGCAGTCCTAAAGGGACTGAGAACACTGAAGCTTTCTTT. The full variable domain, its missing parts supplied by reference TRBV9 and TRBJ1-1, is DSGVTQTPKHLITATGQRVTLRCSPRSGDLSVYWYQQSLDQGLQFLIQYYNGEERAKGNILERFSAQQFPDLHSELNLSSLELGDSALYFCASSPKGTENTEAFFGQGTRLTVV.

This clone was recorded a few times. The chain uses TRBV7-9 and TRBJ1-2; maybe TRBD1 (5 bases). The germline CDR1 and CDR2 sequences are SEHNR and FQNEAQ (reference sequence). This CDR3 is 15 amino acids long. V dropped 5 bases and J dropped 4 bases, with 17 bases sitting between them. As DNA, the CDR3 is TGTGCCAGCAGCCCGGAAAGGGGCGTAATCTATGGCTACACCTTC. It codes for CASSPERGVIYGYTF.

CDR3 in amino acids: CASSPTGLGEAFF. In DNA form, the CDR3 reads TGTGCCAGCAGCCCTACAGGTCTCGGTGAAGCTTTCTTT. V and J are TRBV5-4 and TRBJ1-1, with D tentatively TRBD1 (5 bases). The CDR3 loop spans 13 amino acids. The V end was cut by 4 bases, the J end by 7 bases, with 14 bases between. Germline V gene lookup returns CDR1 SGHNT and CDR2 YYREEE (reference sequence).

In its sample, this clone was seen a few times. This chain uses TRBV27 with TRBJ2-1; 11 bases align to TRBD2. The CDR3 runs to 16 residues. The germline CDR1 and CDR2 sequences are MNHEY and SMNVEV (reference sequence). The CDR3 DNA is TGTCCTCGCGGGACTAGCGGAATTGGAGGGTACAATGAGCAGTTCTTC. Translation: CPRGTSGIGGYNEQFF.

Turning to this clone: Sequence at one end of the junction differs from germline and may be a read error. The chain joins TRBV7-9 to TRBJ1-5; D is ambiguous. The CDR3 has 14 residues. CDR1 is SEHNR, CDR2 FQNEAQ, per germline (reference sequence). CDR3 amino acids: CSSSFGGVNQPQHF. The CDR3 bases are TGTTCCAGCAGCTTTGGCGGGGTAAATCAGCCCCAGCATTTT.

J is TRBJ2-3 and V is TRBV5-4; TRBD2 matches 9 bases. The CDR3 is made up of 18 amino acids. Germline V gene sequence: CDR1 SGHNT, CDR2 YYREEE (reference sequence). The V gene end was trimmed by 4 bases and the J gene end by 0 bases; junction bases not matched to a gene: 12. The CDR3 nucleotides read TGTGCCAGCAGCAGGGGGCCTGCAGCGGGGGGAAGCACAGATACGCAGTATTTT. It codes for CASSRGPAAGGSTDTQYF.

The chain is built from TRBV6-5 and TRBJ2-7; D perhaps matches TRBD1 (6 bases). With 6 bases removed from V and 4 bases from J, the gap between germline ends came to 16 bases. The CDR3 totals 14 residues. The germline gives CDR1 MNHEY, CDR2 SVGAGI. This CDR3 is CASSWTAELYEQYF. CDR3 DNA: TGTGCCAGCAGCTGGACAGCGGAACTTTACGAGCAGTACTTC.

This clone turned up a few times. J is TRBJ1-4 and V is TRBV5-8, with no clear D. Germline CDR1 SGHTS, CDR2 YDEGEE. V was clipped by 6 bases and J by 3 bases, with 15 bases between them. The CDR3 consists of 15 residues. The CDR3: CASTPRVPPNEKLFF. CDR3 DNA: TGTGCCAGCACCCCCCGGGTCCCCCCTAATGAAAAACTGTTTTTT.

V and J are TRBV29-1 and TRBJ1-1; D is unclear. Germline-derived CDR1 and CDR2 are SQVTM and ANQGSEA. The CDR3 totals 12 residues. The germline V and J ends were trimmed by 5 bases and 3 bases, with 10 bases remaining between them. CDR3: CSVSGGYTEAFF. The CDR3 nucleotides read TGCAGCGTTTCTGGAGGGTACACTGAAGCTTTCTTT.

For this clone: A junction end diverges from the germline sequence, so it may reflect a read error. The chain is built from TRBV7-9 and TRBJ1-1, with 8 bases aligning to TRBD1. Germline assignment: CDR1 SEHNR and CDR2 FQNEAQ (reference sequence). This CDR3 region has 18 residues. This CDR3 is CSSSSRGRGRVGGTEAFF. Here the CDR3 DNA reads TGTTCCAGCAGCTCCCGTGGCAGGGGGCGAGTAGGTGGCACTGAAGCTTTCTTT.